This record concerns one T cell receptor (beta chain) sequence. Antigen unknown. The data were produced by immunoSEQ multiplex PCR, yet TCRdb's version contains in-frame clones alone and is incomplete. The sample holds about 130,000 clones, 80% to 95% seen once. Enrollment shut out patients with autoimmune disease history or systemic immunosuppression. These data originate in a study of OX40 agonist ivuxolimab in advanced cancers. Background on the study: The dose-escalation group included hepatocellular carcinoma, melanoma, renal cell carcinoma and head and neck cancer. Study-wide findings and caveats: CD4+ T cells averaged fewer expanded clones than CD8+ T cells.

This CDR3 region has 13 residues. Germline V CDR1 and CDR2: SNHLY, FYNNEI. The germline V and J ends were trimmed by 1 base and 7 bases, with 7 bases remaining between them. This chain connects TRBV2 to TRBJ2-2; D may be TRBD2 (5 bases). The sample in question was CD4+ or CD8+ T cells sorted from blood, obtained in a trial of the OX40 agonist ivuxolimab. This TCR derives from an adult with an advanced solid tumor such as melanoma, head and neck, liver or kidney cancer. CDR3 sequence (DNA): TGTGCCAGCAGTGAAGGGACTGTCGGGGAGCTGTTTTTT. This translates into CASSEGTVGELFF.